A single sample is the source of the 29 T cell receptor beta chains below, sequenced in a study of blood T cells in healthy people across ages. A second about 6 to 12 cycle PCR used barcoded and J-beta primers. From the 5' RACE reads, TCRdb called clonotypes with MiXCR, one entry per CDR3 protein. The sample yields around 940,000 distinct CDR3 sequences, roughly 50% seen once. Input material: blood. These receptors were taken from a woman aged 55-75 years in good health.

With regard to this clonotype: This sequence may be a read error, since a much larger clone differs from it by one base. This chain links TRBV7-2 with TRBJ2-7; no firm D call. V was shortened by 1 base and J by 3 bases, with 16 bases between the two germline ends. This CDR3 is built from 16 residues. From germline, CDR1 is SGHTA and CDR2 FQGNSA. CDR3 in amino acids: CASSLVPRAKVYEQYF. DNA for the CDR3: TGTGCCAGCAGCTTAGTCCCCCGGGCTAAAGTCTACGAGCAGTACTTC.

The CDR3 DNA follows: TGTGCCAGCAGGACGACTTACAGGGAGCTCGCAGCTTTCTTT. This encodes CASRTTYRELAAFF. The rearrangement joins TRBV6-6 to TRBJ1-1, with TRBD1 as a possible D gene (6 bases). The CDR3 consists of 14 residues. V lost 6 bases and J lost 10, with 21 bases in between. Germline CDR1 MNHNY, CDR2 SVGAGI (reference sequence).

This clonotype was seen a handful of times. The chain uses TRBV6-1 and TRBJ2-7; D remains ambiguous. CDR3 length: 12 amino acids. V lost 2 bases, J lost 4 bases, and 6 bases lay in between. Germline CDR1 is MNHNS and CDR2 is SASEGT. CDR3 protein: CASSEMLYEQYF. In nucleotides, the CDR3 is TGTGCCAGCAGTGAAATGCTATACGAGCAGTACTTC.

With regard to this clonotype: One end of the junction does not line up with germline, which may come from a read error. The rearrangement uses TRBV3-1 and TRBJ2-3; TRBD2 matches at 10 bases. From germline, CDR1 is LGHDT and CDR2 YNNKEL (reference sequence). This CDR3 is 13 amino acids long. DNA for the CDR3: TGTGCCAGCAGTCGGACTAGCGGAGATTCGCAGTATTTT. Translation: CASSRTSGDSQYF.

The rearrangement links TRBV12-3 or TRBV12-4 to TRBJ2-2, with D hard to call. CDR3 size: 14 residues. Trimming left V 6 bases short and J 5 bases short, with 13 bases between. The CDR3 here is CASSPNWSTGELFF. The CDR3 region has the DNA TGTGCCAGCAGCCCAAATTGGAGTACCGGGGAGCTGTTTTTT.

The chain uses TRBV4-3 and TRBJ2-4; TRBD2 matches 8 bases. The assigned J gene may be wrong: the sequence end matches TRBJ2-7 better. The length of the CDR3 is 16 residues. CDR1 and CDR2 (germline): LGHNA, YSLEER. CDR3 loop: CASSQDREGLPYEQYF. CDR3 nucleotides: TGCGCCAGCAGCCAAGATCGGGAGGGGCTTCCCTACGAGCAGTACTTC.

The V call is TRBV5-1, the J call TRBJ1-2, with D possibly TRBD1 on 5 matching bases. CDR1 is SGHRS, CDR2 YFSETQ, per germline. The CDR3 is 14 amino acids. The V end lost 4 bases, the J end lost 2 bases, and 12 bases lay between the germline ends. CDR3 amino acids: CASSPRDRNYGYTF. In nucleotides, the CDR3 is TGCGCCAGCAGCCCCCGGGACCGAAACTATGGCTACACCTTC.

The genes are TRBV10-2 and TRBJ1-2; D possibly corresponds to TRBD1 (6 bases). CDR3 size: 14 residues. Per the germline V gene, CDR1 is WSHSY and CDR2 is SAAADI. Trimming shortened V by 3 bases and J by 5 bases, and 13 bases separated the two germline ends. This CDR3 reads CASSDGGRRYGYTF. CDR3 coding DNA: TGCGCCAGCAGTGACGGGGGGCGCAGATATGGCTACACCTTC.

The rearrangement uses TRBV10-3 and TRBJ2-1; a weak D match, TRBD1 (5 bases). TRBJ2-7 matches the DNA end more closely, so the J call is doubtful. The CDR3 has 13 amino acids. Germline V gene data show CDR1 as ENHRY and CDR2 as SYGVKD. DNA for the CDR3: TGTGCCATCAGTGAGACAGGTTTCTACGAGCAGTACTTC. Amino acids: CAISETGFYEQYF.

The chain joins TRBV6-5 to TRBJ1-6, with D unclear. Germline CDR1 and CDR2: MNHEY and SVGAGI. V was cut by 4 bases and J by 7 bases, with 14 bases left in between. CDR3 length: 15 amino acids. This CDR3 is CASSSYRTVNSPLHF. CDR3 DNA: TGTGCCAGCAGTTCCTATAGGACGGTCAATTCACCCCTCCACTTT.

The gene calls are TRBV7-3 and TRBJ2-3, with TRBD2 matching 9 bases. The CDR3 consists of 19 residues. The germline V gene encodes CDR1 SGHTA and CDR2 FQGTGA. V shed 5 bases and J 2 bases; nucleotides not matched to a gene: 17. DNA of the CDR3: TGTGCCAGCAGCCCACAACTTACCTCATCTAGCGGGACCACAGATACGCAGTATTTT. The encoded protein is CASSPQLTSSSGTTDTQYF.

This clonotype was observed a handful of times. This chain uses TRBV5-1 with TRBJ2-3, with D possibly being TRBD2 (6 bases). CDR1 and CDR2 from the germline V gene are SGHRS and YFSETQ. The CDR3 loop spans 15 amino acids. Trimming left V 1 base short and J 5 bases short, with 14 bases between. CDR3 residues: CASSLQASEEDTQYF. DNA for the CDR3: TGCGCCAGCAGCTTGCAGGCTAGCGAGGAAGATACGCAGTATTTT.

The J gene is TRBJ1-4, the V gene TRBV7-9; maybe TRBD1 (6 bases). The CDR3 spans 14 residues. V lost 6 bases and J 4 bases, leaving 12 bases between the germline ends. CDR1 and CDR2 (germline): SEHNR, FQNEAQ (reference sequence). The CDR3 loop is CASRSGANNEKLFF. CDR3 DNA: TGTGCCAGCAGATCAGGGGCCAATAATGAAAAACTGTTTTTT.

The rearrangement uses TRBV3-1 and TRBJ2-5; no reliable D call. Between the trimmed V and J ends, which lost 2 bases and 2 bases, there was a span of 9 bases. Germline values: CDR1 LGHDT, CDR2 YNNKEL (reference sequence). The CDR3 loop spans 14 amino acids. The chain's CDR3 is CASSQSSFQETQYF. As DNA, the CDR3 is TGTGCCAGCAGCCAAAGCTCCTTTCAAGAGACCCAGTACTTC.

Of note for this clonotype: With a much larger clone just one base away, this may be a read error. The J gene is TRBJ2-3, the V gene TRBV2; maybe TRBD2 (6 bases). Germline CDR1 and CDR2: SNHLY and FYNNEI. The CDR3 extends over 14 amino acids. The CDR3 bases are TGTGCCGGCAGTGAACCGTCCGGGGGAGATACGCAGTATTTT. It specifies CAGSEPSGGDTQYF.

This clonotype was detected a few times. The chain joins TRBV7-2 to TRBJ1-1; D is uncertain. V gave up 1 base and J gave up 8 bases, with 8 bases separating them. The CDR3 consists of 12 residues. From germline, CDR1 is SGHTA and CDR2 FQGNSA. CDR3 residues: CASSLGVGEAFF. CDR3 nucleotide sequence: TGTGCCAGCAGCTTAGGTGTAGGGGAAGCTTTCTTT. Together with reference TRBV7-2 and TRBJ1-1, the CDR3 gives the full variable domain: GAGVSQSPSNKVTEKGKDVELRCDPISGHTALYWYRQSLGQGLEFLIYFQGNSAPDKSGLPSDRFSAERTGGSVSTLTIQRTQQEDSAVYLCASSLGVGEAFFGQGTRLTVV.

The gene calls are TRBV5-1 and TRBJ2-1; D gene unclear. Germline-derived CDR1 and CDR2 are SGHRS and YFSETQ. The CDR3 loop spans 13 amino acids. V dropped 1 base and J dropped 8 bases, with 10 bases sitting between them. The CDR3 coding sequence is TGCGCCAGCAGCTTGATAGTAGACGATGAGCAGTTCTTC. Its translation: CASSLIVDDEQFF.

This clonotype was counted only a few times. The genes are TRBV20-1 and TRBJ2-1; D is ambiguous. The CDR3 is made up of 12 amino acids. V lost 3 bases and J 5 bases, leaving 8 bases between the germline ends. Germline CDR1 and CDR2: DFQATT and SNEGSKA (reference sequence). This CDR3 is CSASPVNNEQFF. The CDR3 nucleotides are TGCAGTGCTAGCCCGGTCAACAATGAGCAGTTCTTC.

This clonotype was seen a few times. V gene TRBV5-6 combines with J gene TRBJ2-3, with D unclear. Trimming stripped 4 bases from V and 1 base from J, with 7 bases between. CDR3 length: 13 amino acids. Germline V lookup: CDR1 SGHDT, CDR2 YYEEEE. DNA for the CDR3: TGTGCCAGCAGCATAACGGGCACAGATACGCAGTATTTT. Protein sequence: CASSITGTDTQYF.

This chain connects TRBV6-6 to TRBJ1-5; a weak D match, TRBD1 (6 bases). The CDR3 has 15 amino acids. CDR1 MNHNY and CDR2 SVGAGI come from the germline V gene (reference sequence). V was shortened by 6 bases and J by 2 bases, with 14 bases between the two germline ends. CDR3 in DNA: TGTGCCAGCAGCCGAGGGGGTACGGGCAATCAGCCCCAGCATTTT. Its translation is CASSRGGTGNQPQHF.

The rearrangement joins TRBV4-1 to TRBJ2-1; D not resolved. The ends were cut back, 0 bases at V and 4 bases at J, with 7 bases in the middle. This CDR3 is built from 14 residues. Germline CDR1 is MGHRA and CDR2 is YSYEKL. DNA of the CDR3: TGCGCCAGCAGCCAAGATTGGGTTTACAATGAGCAGTTCTTC. Amino acid sequence: CASSQDWVYNEQFF.

The V gene is TRBV24-1, the J gene TRBJ2-5; D is tentatively TRBD1 or TRBD2 (5 bases each). The CDR3 length is 14 residues. Germline CDR1 reads KGHDR; CDR2 reads SFDVKD. Trimming left V 7 bases short and J 11 bases short, with 22 bases between. The CDR3: CATSPGTAYNEQYF. As DNA, the CDR3 is TGTGCCACCAGCCCCGGGACGGCCTACAATGAGCAGTACTTC.

The chain carries TRBV14 and TRBJ2-7, with 7 bases that match TRBD1. The J call could be wrong; TRBJ2-5 is a better fit for the DNA end. This CDR3 is 17 amino acids long. The V gene's germline CDR1 is SGHDN and CDR2 FVKESK. CDR3 DNA sequence: TGTGCCAGCAGCCCAACGGACAGGAGATTTGTCGGGGAGACCCAGTACTTC. Translated: CASSPTDRRFVGETQYF.

The chain couples TRBV15 to TRBJ1-2; unclear D gene. The germline V gene encodes CDR1 LNHNV and CDR2 YYDKDF (reference sequence). The CDR3 runs to 14 residues. V was pared by 1 base and J by 2 bases, with 8 bases between. Here the CDR3 reads CATSRGPGNYGYTF. The DNA of the CDR3 is TGTGCCACCAGCAGAGGCCCGGGAAACTATGGCTACACCTTC. The full variable domain, completed using reference TRBV15 and TRBJ1-2, is DAMVIQNPRYQVTQFGKPVTLSCSQTLNHNVMYWYQQKSSQAPKLLFHYYDKDFNNEADTPDNFQSRRPNTSFCFLDIRSPGLGDTAMYLCATSRGPGNYGYTFGSGTRLTVV.

The DNA for the CDR3 is TGTGCCTGGAGTGTGGACACCACCTACGAGCAGTACTTC. Translating it yields CAWSVDTTYEQYF. The chain is built from TRBV30 and TRBJ2-4, with D tentatively TRBD1 (5 bases). The DNA end lines up better with TRBJ2-7; the J call may be wrong. The CDR3 runs 13 residues. The germline V gene encodes CDR1 GTSNPN and CDR2 SVGIG (reference sequence).

This chain uses TRBV18 with TRBJ2-7, with 12 bases fitting TRBD2. The DNA end is more similar to TRBJ2-5, so the J call may be wrong. In germline, CDR1 is KGHSH, CDR2 LQKENI. There are 18 residues in the CDR3. CDR3 amino acids: CASSAKILLAGGEETQYF. CDR3 nucleotide sequence: TGTGCCAGCTCAGCCAAAATCTTACTAGCGGGAGGCGAGGAGACCCAGTACTTC.

The V call is TRBV28, the J call TRBJ1-4; the D is unclear. Germline values: CDR1 MDHEN, CDR2 SYDVKM. Trimming took off 7 bases at V and 4 bases at J, with 10 bases between the two ends. The CDR3 has 13 amino acids. CDR3 in amino acids: CASTGHLNEKLFF. The DNA of the CDR3 is TGTGCCAGCACCGGGCATCTTAATGAAAAACTGTTTTTT.

This clonotype was found once. The chain has TRBV20-1 and TRBJ1-2; the match to TRBD1 covers 7 bases. This CDR3 has 12 amino acids. The trim removed 1 base at V and 7 bases at J, leaving 3 bases unmatched. Germline-derived CDR1 and CDR2 are DFQATT and SNEGSKA (reference sequence). The CDR3: CSARGDRSGYTF. CDR3 coding DNA: TGCAGTGCTAGAGGGGACAGATCTGGCTACACCTTC.

This rearrangement joins TRBV14 to TRBJ2-5; D not resolved. The V gene lost 3 bases and the J gene lost 5 bases, with 10 bases spanning the gap. CDR3 length: 13 amino acids. Germline V CDR1 and CDR2: SGHDN, FVKESK. CDR3 nucleotide sequence: TGTGCCAGCAGCCACGAAGCCGGTGAGACCCAGTACTTC. This gives the protein CASSHEAGETQYF.